Listed here are 13 T cell receptor beta chains from one sample, sequenced in a study of T cells in Graves' hyperthyroidism and ophthalmopathy. What was amplified from RNA transcripts were TCR beta CDR3 regions. The primer set for the first-round RT-PCR of the TCR CDR3 was HTBI. TCRdb used MiXCR to reprocess the multiplex PCR reads, holding one entry per CDR3 protein. This table holds 360,000 or so distinct CDR3 sequences, roughly 15% found once. The sample taken for sequencing was blood. The origin of the receptors is a woman aged 55-69 years with Graves' ophthalmopathy.

V gene TRBV19 combines with J gene TRBJ2-7; D remains unclear. In germline, CDR1 is LNHDA, CDR2 SQIVND (reference sequence). V lost 3 bases and J lost 3, with 9 bases in between. This CDR3 contains 13 residues. In DNA, the CDR3 is TGTGCCAGTAGTATCCGCCGGTTCTACGAGCAGTACTTC. Its protein is CASSIRRFYEQYF.

In this sample, this clonotype turned up many times. The rearrangement links TRBV20-1 to TRBJ2-1; a weak D match, TRBD1 (6 bases). CDR3 length equals 17 residues. V was cut by 0 bases and J by 2 bases, with 17 bases left in between. Germline V gene sequence: CDR1 DFQATT, CDR2 SNEGSKA (reference sequence). CDR3 residues: CSARDRLAPGAYNEQFF. The CDR3 nucleotides read TGCAGTGCTAGAGATCGACTCGCGCCAGGGGCCTACAATGAGCAGTTCTTC.

This clonotype has at least ten counts. Its ends do not fully match the called genes, so a read error is possible. The chain combines TRBV28 with TRBJ2-1; possibly TRBD1 for D (5 bases). Germline V gene sequence: CDR1 MDHEN, CDR2 SYDVKM. CDR3 length: 16 residues. CDR3 bases: TGTGCCAGCAGTCTACAGACAGCGAGCTCCGACAATGAGCAGTTCTTC. Its protein is CASSLQTASSDNEQFF. The full variable domain, in which reference TRBV28 and TRBJ2-1 provide the parts outside the CDR3, is DVKVTQSSRYLVKRTGEKVFLECVQDMDHENMFWYRQDPGLGLRLIYFSYDVKMKEKGDIPEGYSVSREKKERFSLILESASTNQTSMYLCASSLQTASSDNEQFFGPGTRLTVL.

This chain connects TRBV24-1 to TRBJ2-2; D perhaps matches TRBD2 (5 bases). This CDR3 region has 13 residues. Germline assignment: CDR1 KGHDR and CDR2 SFDVKD. Between the trimmed V and J ends, which lost 4 bases and 5 bases, there was a span of 7 bases. The CDR3 DNA sequence: TGTGCCACCAGTGAAGGAGGAACCGGGGAGCTGTTTTTT. Protein product: CATSEGGTGELFF.

There are many counts of this clonotype. V gene TRBV7-9 combines with J gene TRBJ2-7; no reliable D call. CDR1 and CDR2 from the germline V gene are SEHNR and FQNEAQ (reference sequence). This CDR3 spans 12 amino acids. The germline V and J ends were trimmed by 1 base and 7 bases, with 8 bases remaining between them. CDR3 in amino acids: CASSLGHGEQYF. The CDR3 DNA sequence: TGTGCCAGCAGCTTAGGGCATGGTGAGCAGTACTTC.

The table lists this clonotype with many counts. The chain carries TRBV20-1 and TRBJ2-3; D possibly matches TRBD1 or TRBD2 (6 bases each). From germline, CDR1 is DFQATT and CDR2 SNEGSKA (reference sequence). The CDR3 spans 19 residues. V was cut by 0 bases and J by 0 bases, with 22 bases left in between. The CDR3 coding sequence is TGCAGTGCTAGAGATTTGACTTTATCCGGGGGCGGCAGCACAGATACGCAGTATTTT. This codes for CSARDLTLSGGGSTDTQYF.

This clonotype showed up many times. V usage is TRBV28 and J usage is TRBJ1-5; 9 bases align to TRBD1. Germline V gene sequence: CDR1 MDHEN, CDR2 SYDVKM. The CDR3 has 13 amino acids. Trimming cost V 10 bases and J 7 bases; bases outside gene matches: 8. CDR3 DNA: TGTGCCAACAGCCGGGACAGGGCCCAGCCCCAGCATTTT. Protein product: CANSRDRAQPQHF.

This clonotype was detected ten times or more. The V gene is TRBV28, the J gene TRBJ1-1, with TRBD1 as a possible D gene (5 bases). Germline CDR1 MDHEN, CDR2 SYDVKM. V was shortened by 7 bases and J by 5 bases, with 17 bases between the two germline ends. The CDR3 covers 14 residues. The CDR3 DNA reads as TGTGCCAGCACTCCTGGGGGGTTTGGGACTGAAGCTTTCTTT. It translates to CASTPGGFGTEAFF.

This clonotype was counted at least ten times. This rearrangement joins TRBV20-1 to TRBJ2-7; the D call may be TRBD1 or TRBD2 (5 bases each). Deletions cut 4 bases from V and 2 bases from J, with 15 bases between. Germline V gives CDR1 DFQATT, CDR2 SNEGSKA (reference sequence). The CDR3 runs 14 residues. In DNA, the CDR3 is TGCAGTGCTAACGGGGCAGGGAGCACCTACGAGCAGTACTTC. Translating gives CSANGAGSTYEQYF.

This clonotype was counted between two and nine times. The V gene is TRBV5-8, the J gene TRBJ1-5; TRBD1 matches 8 bases. The CDR3 loop spans 15 amino acids. The trim removed 4 bases at V and 4 bases at J, leaving 7 bases unmatched. Germline assignment: CDR1 SGHTS and CDR2 YDEGEE. As DNA, the CDR3 is TGTGCCAGCAGCCCCAGGGGGCGCGGGAATCAGCCCCAGCATTTT. It codes for CASSPRGRGNQPQHF.

This clonotype occurred many times. The chain joins TRBV20-1 to TRBJ1-5, with D unresolved. The V gene lost 1 base and the J gene lost 4 bases, with 14 bases spanning the gap. CDR1 DFQATT and CDR2 SNEGSKA come from the germline V gene (reference sequence). The CDR3 totals 15 residues. The CDR3: CSARASYTGNQPQHF. The CDR3 DNA reads as TGCAGTGCTAGAGCGAGCTACACCGGGAATCAGCCCCAGCATTTT.

The chain combines TRBV29-1 with TRBJ2-7, with TRBD1 matching over 7 bases. Germline V CDR1 and CDR2: SQVTM, ANQGSEA. CDR3 size: 12 residues. The V and J ends lost 6 bases and 3 bases, in that order; junction bases with no gene match: 5. CDR3 in DNA: TGCAGCGTGAGGGACAGTTACTACGAGCAGTACTTC. Protein product: CSVRDSYYEQYF.

This clonotype was seen repeatedly, ten times or more. The rearrangement uses TRBV7-9 and TRBJ2-7, with 8 bases matching TRBD1. Trimming cost V 4 bases and J 4 bases; bases outside gene matches: 9. CDR3 length equals 15 residues. Germline values: CDR1 SEHNR, CDR2 FQNEAQ (reference sequence). The CDR3 bases are TGTGCCAGCAGCTCCCAGGGGGCTCGGCCTTACGAGCAGTACTTC. It translates to CASSSQGARPYEQYF.